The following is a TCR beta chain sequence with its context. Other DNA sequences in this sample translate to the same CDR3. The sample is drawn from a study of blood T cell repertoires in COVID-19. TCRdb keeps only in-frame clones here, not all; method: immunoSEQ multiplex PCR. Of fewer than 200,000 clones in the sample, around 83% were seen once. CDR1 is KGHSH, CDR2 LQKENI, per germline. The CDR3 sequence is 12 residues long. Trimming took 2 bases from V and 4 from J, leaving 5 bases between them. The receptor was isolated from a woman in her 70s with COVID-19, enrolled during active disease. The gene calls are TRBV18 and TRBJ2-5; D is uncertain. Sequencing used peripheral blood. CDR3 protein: CASSPGRETQYF. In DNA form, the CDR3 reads TGTGCCAGCTCACCAGGGCGAGAGACCCAGTACTTC.